This TCR beta chain was profiled in a study of CD8+CD57+ T cells in acquired aplastic anemia. CDR3 length: 14 residues. Germline loops: CDR1 MDHEN, CDR2 SYDVKM. V trimming: 6 bases; J trimming: 2 bases; junction bases outside the gene matches: 6. TCR beta VDJ combinations and CDR3 sequences were profiled from genomic DNA. Each CDR3 protein is one row after TCRdb ran MiXCR on the reads. The sample shows some 180,000 distinct CDR3 sequences, just over 45% of them seen only once. In its sample, this clonotype was seen many times. The sample was sorted CD4+, CD8+, or CD8+CD57+ T cells (not recorded which) from PBMCs. This rearrangement joins TRBV28 to TRBJ2-7; TRBD1 agrees at 8 bases. This receptor was taken from a human donor in good health. CDR3 sequence reads: CASRTGTGAYEQYF. For the CDR3, the DNA is TGTGCCAGCAGAACCGGGACAGGTGCCTACGAGCAGTACTTC.